This T cell receptor (beta chain) is drawn from a study of T-cell reconstitution after alpha-beta-depleted transplantation in children. A TCRbeta library incorporating unique molecular identifiers was prepared. MiXCR was run by TCRdb on the PCR reads, yielding one entry per CDR3 protein. This repertoire shows some 440,000 distinct CDR3 sequences, roughly 17% found once; its top ten account for approximately 28%. This clonotype showed up just a few times. This CDR3 is 11 amino acids long. Per the germline V gene, CDR1 is DFQATT and CDR2 is SNEGSKA (reference sequence). Deletions cut 3 bases from V and 10 bases from J, with 12 bases between.

The receptor's source is a boy under two years old who had a stem cell transplant for Wiskott-Aldrich syndrome, so the T cells may come from the graft donor. The sample here was PBMCs, mostly from graft donor cells, taken 360 days after TCRalphabeta/CD19-depleted stem cell transplant. The chain combines TRBV20-1 with TRBJ2-5; tentatively, D is TRBD1 (5 bases). CDR3 nucleotide sequence: TGCAGTGCTAGTTGGGGCTCTATCCAGTACTTC. Residues: CSASWGSIQYF.